What follows describes a single T cell receptor (beta chain). The CDR3 has 13 amino acids. Per germline, CDR1 GTSNPN and CDR2 SVGIG (reference sequence). Trimming removed 7 bases from V and 2 bases from J; junction bases left unmatched: 6. A single record per CDR3 protein comes from TCRdb applying MiXCR to the 5' RACE reads. The sample carries about 46,000 distinct CDR3 sequences, 28% recorded once. The clonotype originates from a female donor with breast cancer. Sequencing was done on a sample of naive CD4+ T cells sorted from blood. Subset noted: naive CD4+ T cells, CD4+CD45RA+CD25-. This chain links TRBV30 with TRBJ1-1, with 8 bases that match TRBD1. CDR3 bases: TGTGCCTATCACAGGGGGGTAAACACTGAAGCTTTCTTT. Encoded protein: CAYHRGVNTEAFF.